The sequence of this T cell receptor (beta chain) was determined in a study of cytomegalovirus exposure and HLA in healthy donors. Regarding the study as a whole: Roughly even sequencing depth across donors was the assumption behind the presence/absence analyses.

In the case of this clone: No antigen is known for it.

Germline lookup yields CDR1 MNHEY and CDR2 SVGAGI. Unmatched junction bases numbered 4, after V lost 5 bases and J lost 3 bases. This CDR3 has 15 residues. Use of 60 Vbeta and 13 Jbeta primers characterized the PCR. Sequencing used immunoSEQ multiplex PCR; TCRdb keeps in-frame clones, though not all of them. The repertoire holds 150,000 to 250,000 clones, roughly 79% seen once, with about 1.9% in the top ten. The chain employs TRBV6-5 and TRBJ2-6; 7 bases fit TRBD2. The sample consisted of PBMCs. This clonotype originated in a man aged 25-45 years in good health and CMV-seronegative. This CDR3 is CASSTRGVGANVLTF. CDR3 sequence (DNA): TGTGCCAGCAGTACCCGGGGGGTTGGGGCCAACGTCCTGACTTTC.